This T cell receptor (beta chain) was captured by sequencing in a study of control samples from healthy donors and cancer patients. The V gene end was trimmed by 5 bases and the J gene end by 6 bases; junction bases not matched to a gene: 4. Germline V gene lookup returns CDR1 SGHKS and CDR2 YYEKEE (reference sequence). The length of the CDR3 is 13 residues. Clones were sequenced by immunoSEQ multiplex PCR, and TCRdb holds only the in-frame ones, with some missing. The table has about 89,000 clones, around nine tenths seen once; the top ten hold roughly 20%. Sample: blood. The chain employs TRBV5-5 and TRBJ1-2; TRBD1 agrees at 10 bases. This sequence was found in a young man in good health. CDR3 sequence: CASSSGQGHGYTF. The CDR3 DNA reads as TGTGCCAGCAGTTCGGGACAGGGGCATGGCTACACCTTC. Full variable domain (rest looked up from reference TRBV5-5 and TRBJ1-2): DAGVTQSPTHLIKTRGQQVTLRCSPISGHKSVSWYQQVLGQGPQFIFQYYEKEERGRGNFPDRFSARQFPNYSSELNVNALLLGDSALYLCASSSGQGHGYTFGSGTRLTVV.